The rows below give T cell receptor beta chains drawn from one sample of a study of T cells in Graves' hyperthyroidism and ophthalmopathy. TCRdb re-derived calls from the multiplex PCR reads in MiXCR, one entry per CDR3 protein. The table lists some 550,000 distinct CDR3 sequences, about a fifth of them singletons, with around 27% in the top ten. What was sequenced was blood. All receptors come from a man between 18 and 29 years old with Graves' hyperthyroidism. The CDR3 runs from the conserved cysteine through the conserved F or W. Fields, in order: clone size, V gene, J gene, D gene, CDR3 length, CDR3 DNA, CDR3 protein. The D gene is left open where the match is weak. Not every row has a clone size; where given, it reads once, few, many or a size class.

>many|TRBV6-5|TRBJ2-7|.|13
TGTGCCAGCACCAATGGTCCCGCGGGCTTCCTGTACTTC
CASTNGPAGFLYF
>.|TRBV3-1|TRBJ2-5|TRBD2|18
TGTGCCAGCAGCCAAGGGACTAGCGGGGGGGCGGCCCAGGAGACCCAGTACTTC
CASSQGTSGGAAQETQYF
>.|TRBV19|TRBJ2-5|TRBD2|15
TGTGCCAGTAGTACGGGAGCGGGGGTGCAAGAGACCCAGTACTTC
CASSTGAGVQETQYF
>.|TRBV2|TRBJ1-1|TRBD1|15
TGTGCCAGCAGTGTGACAGGGGGCCAGTCCACCGAAGCTTTCTTT
CASSVTGGQSTEAFF
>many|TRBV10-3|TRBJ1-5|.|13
TGTGCCATCACCCGGGACCCGCAAGAGCCCCAGCATTTT
CAITRDPQEPQHF
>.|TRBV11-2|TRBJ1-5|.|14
TGTGCCAGCAGCTCCCTCGGGCCGGATCAGCCCCAGCATTTT
CASSSLGPDQPQHF
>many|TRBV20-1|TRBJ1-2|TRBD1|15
TGCAGTGCTAGATCACAGGGGGCTGGGGCCTATGGCTACACCTTC
CSARSQGAGAYGYTF
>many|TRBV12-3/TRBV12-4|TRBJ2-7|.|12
TGTGCCAGCAGGGACGAGACCTACGAGCAGTACTTC
CASRDETYEQYF
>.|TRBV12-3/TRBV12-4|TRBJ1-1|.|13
TGTGCCAGCATCCCAGACGGGGACACTGAAGCCTTCTTT
CASIPDGDTEAFF
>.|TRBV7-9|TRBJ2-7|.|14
TGTGCCAGCAGCTCTTCCGGGGAACTTTACGAGCAGTACTTC
CASSSSGELYEQYF
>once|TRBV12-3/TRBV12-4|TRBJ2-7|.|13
TGTGCCAGTGCTCTGGGGGGTGCCTACGAGCAGTACTTC
CASALGGAYEQYF
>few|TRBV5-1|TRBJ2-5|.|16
TGCGCCAGCAGCCTCGGGGCAACAAGCGTAGGGGAGACCCAGTACTTC
CASSLGATSVGETQYF
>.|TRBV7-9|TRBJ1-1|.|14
TGTGCCAGCAGCTCCTCCGGGGGCTACACTGAAGCTTTCTTT
CASSSSGGYTEAFF
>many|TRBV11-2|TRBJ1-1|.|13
TGTGCCAGCAGCTTACCGGGGGCGCGAGGAGCTTTCTTT
CASSLPGARGAFF
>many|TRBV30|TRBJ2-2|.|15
TGTGCCTGGAGTGTATACAGCTCGAACACCGGGGAGCTGTTTTTT
CAWSVYSSNTGELFF
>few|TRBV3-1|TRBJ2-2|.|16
TGTGCCAGCAGCCAAAGGGGGGCCGAGAACACCGGGGAGCTGTTTTTT
CASSQRGAENTGELFF
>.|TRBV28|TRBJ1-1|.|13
TGTGCCAGCAGTTTAATCGGCAGATCTGAAGCTTTCTTT
CASSLIGRSEAFF
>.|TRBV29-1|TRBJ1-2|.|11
TGCAGCGTTGGGGCGGAGTATGGCTACACCTTC
CSVGAEYGYTF
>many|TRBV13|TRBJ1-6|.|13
TGTGCCAGCAGCTTAGAGGCGGGGGAACCCCTCCACTTT
CASSLEAGEPLHF
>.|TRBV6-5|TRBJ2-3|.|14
TGTGCCAGCAGTTACTTTCAGGGGTCAGATACGCAGTATTTT
CASSYFQGSDTQYF
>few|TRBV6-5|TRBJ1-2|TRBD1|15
TGTGCCAGCAGTCACAGGGGTTCCTTAAACTATGGCTACACCTTC
CASSHRGSLNYGYTF
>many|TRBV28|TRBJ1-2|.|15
TGTGCCAGCAGTACCCCCTCGGTCTACAACTATGGCTACACCTTC
CASSTPSVYNYGYTF
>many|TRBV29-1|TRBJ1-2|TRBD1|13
TGCAGCGTTGTGGACAGGGGGATAGGTGGCTACACCTTC
CSVVDRGIGGYTF
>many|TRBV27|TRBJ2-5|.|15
TGTGCCAGCAGTCCCCGGCCGGGAGTATCAGAGACCCAGTACTTC
CASSPRPGVSETQYF
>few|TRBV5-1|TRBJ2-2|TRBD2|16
TGCGCCAGCAGCATCTTAGCGGGGGAGAACACCGGGGAGCTGTTTTTT
CASSILAGENTGELFF
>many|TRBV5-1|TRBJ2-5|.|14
TGCGCCAGCAGCCGAGTTCCCCAGGGGGAGACCCAGTACTTC
CASSRVPQGETQYF